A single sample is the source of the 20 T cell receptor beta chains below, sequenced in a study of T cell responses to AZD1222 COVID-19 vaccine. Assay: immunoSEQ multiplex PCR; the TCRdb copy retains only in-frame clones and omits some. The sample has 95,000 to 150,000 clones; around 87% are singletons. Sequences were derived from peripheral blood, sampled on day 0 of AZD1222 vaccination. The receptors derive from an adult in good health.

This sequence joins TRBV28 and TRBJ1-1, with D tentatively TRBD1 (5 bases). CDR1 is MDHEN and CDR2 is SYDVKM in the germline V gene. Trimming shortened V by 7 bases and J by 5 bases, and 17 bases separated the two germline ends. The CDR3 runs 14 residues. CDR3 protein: CASIGSGGWTEAFF. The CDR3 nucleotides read TGTGCCAGCATCGGGTCGGGGGGGTGGACTGAAGCTTTCTTT.

The CDR3 DNA is TGTGCCAGTAGAATGGACCGATCGCCCTACAATGAGCAGTTCTTC. Its protein is CASRMDRSPYNEQFF. The chain is built from TRBV19 and TRBJ2-1; the D is unclear. Germline CDR1 and CDR2: LNHDA and SQIVND (reference sequence). CDR3 length: 15 residues. The V and J ends lost 6 bases and 2 bases respectively, with 14 bases between them.

The CDR3 region has the DNA TGTGCCAGCAGTTTAGCAGGGTGGCAGCCCCAGCATTTT. The encoded protein is CASSLAGWQPQHF. This chain joins TRBV28 and TRBJ1-5; D may be TRBD1 (5 bases). Trimming took 2 bases from V and 7 from J, leaving 9 bases between them. CDR1 and CDR2 from the germline V gene are MDHEN and SYDVKM. The CDR3 is 13 amino acids.

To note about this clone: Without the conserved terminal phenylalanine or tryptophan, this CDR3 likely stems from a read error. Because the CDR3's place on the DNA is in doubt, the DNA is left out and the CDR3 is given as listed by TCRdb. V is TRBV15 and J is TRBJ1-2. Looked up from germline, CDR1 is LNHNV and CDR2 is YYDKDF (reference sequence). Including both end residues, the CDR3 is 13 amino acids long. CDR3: CATSRDTGIPTLG.

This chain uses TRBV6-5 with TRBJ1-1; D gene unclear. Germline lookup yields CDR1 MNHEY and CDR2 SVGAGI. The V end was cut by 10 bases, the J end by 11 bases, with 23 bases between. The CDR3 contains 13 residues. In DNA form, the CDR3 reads TGTGCCACCCTTTCATCTGGTGTGGTGATTGCTTTCTTT. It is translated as CATLSSGVVIAFF.

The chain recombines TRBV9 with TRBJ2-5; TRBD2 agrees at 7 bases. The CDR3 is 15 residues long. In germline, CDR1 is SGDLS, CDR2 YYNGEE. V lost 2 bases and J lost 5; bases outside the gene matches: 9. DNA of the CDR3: TGTGCCAGCAGCGTGTTAACGGGAGGCGGGGAGACCCAGTACTTC. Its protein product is CASSVLTGGGETQYF.

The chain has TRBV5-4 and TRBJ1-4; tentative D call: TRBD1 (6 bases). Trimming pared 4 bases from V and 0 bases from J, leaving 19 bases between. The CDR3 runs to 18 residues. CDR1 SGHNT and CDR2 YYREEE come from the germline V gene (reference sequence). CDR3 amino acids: CASSKRTVLNATNEKLFF. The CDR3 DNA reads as TGTGCCAGCAGCAAACGGACAGTTTTAAATGCAACTAATGAAAAACTGTTTTTT.

CDR3 loop: CASSLARTGGMNTEAFF. The CDR3 coding sequence is TGTGCCAGCAGCTTGGCTAGGACAGGGGGGATGAACACTGAAGCTTTCTTT. The rearrangement uses TRBV5-6 and TRBJ1-1, with 10 bases aligning to TRBD1. Germline trimming cut 0 bases from V and 0 bases from J; bases unmatched to any gene: 5. Germline V gives CDR1 SGHDT, CDR2 YYEEEE. The CDR3 runs to 17 residues.

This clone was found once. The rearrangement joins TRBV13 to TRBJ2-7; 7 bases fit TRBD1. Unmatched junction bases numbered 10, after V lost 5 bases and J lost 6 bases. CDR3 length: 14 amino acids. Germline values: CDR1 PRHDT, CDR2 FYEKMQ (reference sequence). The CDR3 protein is CASSPSDRTGEQYF. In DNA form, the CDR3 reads TGTGCCAGCAGCCCGTCGGACAGGACGGGCGAGCAGTACTTC.

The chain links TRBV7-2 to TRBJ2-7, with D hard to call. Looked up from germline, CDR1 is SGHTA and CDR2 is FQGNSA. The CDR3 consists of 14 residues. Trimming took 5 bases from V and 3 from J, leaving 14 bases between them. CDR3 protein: CASSPGSPNYEQYF. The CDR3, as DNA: TGTGCCAGCAGCCCAGGCTCCCCCAACTACGAGCAGTACTTC.

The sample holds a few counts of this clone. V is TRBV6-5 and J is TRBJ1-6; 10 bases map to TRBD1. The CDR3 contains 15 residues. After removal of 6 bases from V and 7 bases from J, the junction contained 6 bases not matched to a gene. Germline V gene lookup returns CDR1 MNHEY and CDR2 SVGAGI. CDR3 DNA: TGTGCCAGCAGCAGGACGGGACAGGGGAATTCACCCCTCCACTTT. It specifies CASSRTGQGNSPLHF.

The chain's CDR3 is CAISSGANYGYTF. The CDR3 DNA reads as TGTGCCATCAGTTCAGGGGCTAACTATGGCTACACCTTC. This rearrangement joins TRBV10-3 to TRBJ1-2; a weak D match, TRBD1 (6 bases). CDR3 length equals 13 residues. Germline assignment: CDR1 ENHRY and CDR2 SYGVKD. Trimming cost V 5 bases and J 0 bases, with 7 bases left between them.

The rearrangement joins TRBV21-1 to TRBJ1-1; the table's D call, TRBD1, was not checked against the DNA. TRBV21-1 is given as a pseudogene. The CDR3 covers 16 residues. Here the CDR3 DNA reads TGTGCCAGCAGCAAAAGGGGAACAGGGGTTCGGACTGAAGCTTTCTTT. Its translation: CASSKRGTGVRTEAFF.

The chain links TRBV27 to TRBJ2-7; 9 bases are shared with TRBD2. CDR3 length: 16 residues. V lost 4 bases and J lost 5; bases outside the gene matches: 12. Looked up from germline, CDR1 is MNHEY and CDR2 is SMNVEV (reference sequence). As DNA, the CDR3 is TGTGCCAGCAGTTCCCCGGGGCGGGAGGGCCCCCACGAGCAGTACTTC. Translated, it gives CASSSPGREGPHEQYF.

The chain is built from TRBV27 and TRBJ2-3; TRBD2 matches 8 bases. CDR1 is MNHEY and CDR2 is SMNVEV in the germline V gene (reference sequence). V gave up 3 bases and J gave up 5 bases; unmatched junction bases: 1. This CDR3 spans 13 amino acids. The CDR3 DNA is TGTGCCAGCAGTTTTCTAGCGGGAGATACGCAGTATTTT. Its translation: CASSFLAGDTQYF.

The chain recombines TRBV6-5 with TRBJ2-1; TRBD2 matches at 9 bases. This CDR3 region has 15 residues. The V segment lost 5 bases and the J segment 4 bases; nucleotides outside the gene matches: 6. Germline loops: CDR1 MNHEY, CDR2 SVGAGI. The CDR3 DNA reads TGTGCCAGCAGTAAGGGACTAGCCACTTACAATGAGCAGTTCTTC. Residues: CASSKGLATYNEQFF.

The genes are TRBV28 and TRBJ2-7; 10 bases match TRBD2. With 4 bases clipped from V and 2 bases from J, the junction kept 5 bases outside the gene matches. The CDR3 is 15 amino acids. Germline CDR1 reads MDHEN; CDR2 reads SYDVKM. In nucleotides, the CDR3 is TGTGCCAGCAGTTCCCCGGGACTAGCGACCTACGAGCAGTACTTC. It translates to CASSSPGLATYEQYF.

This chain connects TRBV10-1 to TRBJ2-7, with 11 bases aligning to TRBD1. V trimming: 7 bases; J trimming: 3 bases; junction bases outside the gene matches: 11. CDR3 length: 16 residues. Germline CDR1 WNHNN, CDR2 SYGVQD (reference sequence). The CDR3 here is CASNHARGTGGYEQYF. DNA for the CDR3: TGCGCCAGCAATCACGCGAGGGGGACAGGGGGCTACGAGCAGTACTTC.

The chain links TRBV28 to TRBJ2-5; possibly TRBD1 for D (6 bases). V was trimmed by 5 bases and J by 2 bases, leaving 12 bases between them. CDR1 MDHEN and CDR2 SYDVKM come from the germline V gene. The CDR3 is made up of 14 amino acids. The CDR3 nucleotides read TGTGCCAGCAGTCAGACGACAGGACAAGAGACCCAGTACTTC. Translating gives CASSQTTGQETQYF.

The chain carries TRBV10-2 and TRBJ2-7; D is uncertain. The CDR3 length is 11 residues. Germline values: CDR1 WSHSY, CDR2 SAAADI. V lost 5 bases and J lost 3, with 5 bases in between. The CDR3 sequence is CASSPNYEQYF. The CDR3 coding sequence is TGCGCCAGCAGTCCCAACTACGAGCAGTACTTC.